The entry that follows covers one T cell receptor beta chain sequence. The target antigen is unknown. The junction shows a germline mismatch at one end, possibly a read error. These data are taken from a study of tumor-infiltrating lymphocytes in primary liver carcinoma. Study details: There were roughly 3.5 to 8 million productive TCRbeta reads per sample, a yield similar across tissue types. Study conclusions and caveats: Tumor region pairs overlapped more than did tumor-adjacent and tumor-blood pairs. Blood fell significantly below tumors in its top-250-clone fraction (p = 0.039).

Extraction of RNA together with DNA used about 17-30 mg of unsorted bulk tissue. Germline CDR1 is SGHAT and CDR2 is FQNNGV. This CDR3 comprises 15 residues. Reverse transcription of 500 to 650 ng total RNA with a constant-region primer produced TCR beta cDNA. Three nested multiplex PCR rounds of slightly modified ARM-PCR generated TCR beta libraries. It was with TRBV1-TRBV30 forward primers and a C-beta reverse primer that the first two PCR rounds were run, at about 10 cycles each. TCRdb reprocessed the multiplex PCR reads with MiXCR, giving one entry per CDR3 protein. The table has 90,000 to 100,000 distinct CDR3 sequences, roughly 69% seen once.

The sample consisted of liver tumor tissue from sampling region 5. Documented subset: tumor region T5, tumor centre. The gene calls are TRBV11-2 and TRBJ2-5; D call uncertain. The sequence derives from an older woman with primary liver carcinoma and hepatitis B virus infection. The CDR3: CASSSRNSRMETQYF. The CDR3 coding sequence is TGTGCCAGCAGCTCCAGGAATAGCAGGATGGAGACTCAGTACTTC.